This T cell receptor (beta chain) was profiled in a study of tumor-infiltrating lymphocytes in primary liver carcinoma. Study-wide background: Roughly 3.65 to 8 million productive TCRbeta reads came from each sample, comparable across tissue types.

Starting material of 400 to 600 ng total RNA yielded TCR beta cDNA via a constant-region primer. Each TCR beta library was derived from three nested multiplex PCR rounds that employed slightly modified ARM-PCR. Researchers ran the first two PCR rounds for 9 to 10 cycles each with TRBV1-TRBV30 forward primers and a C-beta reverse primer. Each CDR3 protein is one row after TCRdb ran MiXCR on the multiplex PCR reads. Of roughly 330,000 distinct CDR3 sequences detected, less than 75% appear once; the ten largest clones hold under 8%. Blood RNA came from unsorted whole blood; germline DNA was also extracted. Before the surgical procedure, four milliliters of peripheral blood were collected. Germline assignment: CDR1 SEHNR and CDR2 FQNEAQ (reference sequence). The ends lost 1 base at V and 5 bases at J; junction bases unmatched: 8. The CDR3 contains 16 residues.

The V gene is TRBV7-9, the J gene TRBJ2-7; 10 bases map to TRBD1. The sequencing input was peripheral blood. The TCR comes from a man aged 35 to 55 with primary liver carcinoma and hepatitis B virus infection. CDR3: CASSLVSGQGVNEQYF. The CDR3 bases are TGTGCCAGCAGCTTAGTATCCGGACAGGGGGTTAACGAGCAGTACTTC.